Shown below are 30 T cell receptor beta chains from a single sample sequenced in a study of shared clonotypes between healthy human individuals. Libraries were prepared by immunoSEQ multiplex PCR; TCRdb keeps only in-frame clonotypes and omits some of them. The profile covers millions of clones, with just over 90% appearing a single time and 0.14% taken by the ten largest. Sequencing was carried out using naive CD4+ T cells sorted from blood. The subset is: CD45RA+ positively selected. The receptors shown here come from a man between 18 and 29 years old in good health.

The chain is built from TRBV5-4 and TRBJ2-3; TRBD2 agrees at 7 bases. Germline assignment: CDR1 SGHNT and CDR2 YYREEE (reference sequence). J gave up 3 bases and V 4 bases, and 8 bases lay outside the gene matches. This CDR3 region has 15 residues. The CDR3: CASSIQGTTTDTQYF. The CDR3 DNA follows: TGTGCCAGCAGCATACAAGGGACTACAACAGATACGCAGTATTTT.

This clone appeared a single time. V and J are TRBV30 and TRBJ2-7, with D possibly being TRBD2 (6 bases). The CDR3 spans 11 residues. Trimming left V 5 bases short and J 7 bases short, with 12 bases between. Looked up from germline, CDR1 is GTSNPN and CDR2 is SVGIG (reference sequence). CDR3 sequence: CAWAESGEQYF. In DNA form, the CDR3 reads TGTGCCTGGGCTGAGAGCGGGGAGCAGTACTTC.

V usage is TRBV7-9 and J usage is TRBJ1-2, with 7 bases lining up with TRBD1. Germline V gene data show CDR1 as SEHNR and CDR2 as FQNEAQ (reference sequence). The CDR3 extends over 14 amino acids. J was trimmed by 4 bases and V by 5 bases; bases with no gene match: 7. DNA for the CDR3: TGTGCCAGCAGCCCCGAGGGGGCCTCCTATGGCTACACCTTC. This encodes CASSPEGASYGYTF.

The chain links TRBV4-1 to TRBJ2-1, with a possible D match to TRBD1 (6 bases). Germline CDR1 is MGHRA and CDR2 is YSYEKL. The germline V and J ends were trimmed by 4 bases and 7 bases, with 23 bases remaining between them. CDR3 length equals 17 residues. The CDR3 nucleotides read TGCGCCAGCAGCCCGAACCCCACAGGGATGAGCAGGAATGAGCAGTTCTTC. This gives the protein CASSPNPTGMSRNEQFF.

The chain couples TRBV6-5 to TRBJ2-7; 7 bases align to TRBD2. From germline, CDR1 is MNHEY and CDR2 SVGAGI. Trimming at V came to 0 bases and at J to 2 bases, leaving 7 bases not matched to a gene. The CDR3 length is 16 residues. For the CDR3, the DNA is TGTGCCAGCAGTTACTCGACCAGCGGGGATACCTACGAGCAGTACTTC. Amino acid sequence: CASSYSTSGDTYEQYF.

The rearrangement joins TRBV4-1 to TRBJ2-5, with TRBD2 matching 9 bases. V trimming: 1 base; J trimming: 5 bases; junction bases outside the gene matches: 5. The CDR3 extends over 15 amino acids. Germline assignment: CDR1 MGHRA and CDR2 YSYEKL. The CDR3 DNA is TGCGCCAGCAGCCAAGTAACTAGCGGGCGGGAGACCCAGTACTTC. This encodes CASSQVTSGRETQYF.

This chain uses TRBV5-6 with TRBJ2-7, with TRBD2 matching 8 bases. The V segment lost 4 bases and the J segment 0 bases; nucleotides outside the gene matches: 12. Germline assignment: CDR1 SGHDT and CDR2 YYEEEE. The length of the CDR3 is 17 residues. The CDR3 nucleotides are TGTGCCAGCAGCCTACGGGCCGGGAGGGGTCCCTCCTACGAGCAGTACTTC. It encodes CASSLRAGRGPSYEQYF.

To note about this clone: In the same sample, other DNA sequences code for this CDR3. The chain uses TRBV5-1 and TRBJ2-7; D remains unclear. This CDR3 is built from 13 residues. CDR1 is SGHRS, CDR2 YFSETQ, per germline. V was clipped by 4 bases and J by 4 bases, with 12 bases between them. The CDR3 spells CASSPTGEYEQYF. CDR3 DNA: TGCGCCAGCAGCCCGACGGGCGAGTACGAGCAGTACTTC.

V usage is TRBV2 and J usage is TRBJ2-5; D uncertain. Trimming pared 3 bases from V and 2 bases from J, leaving 13 bases between. The CDR3 is 15 residues long. Germline V gives CDR1 SNHLY, CDR2 FYNNEI. This CDR3 is CASSDRSVRQETQYF. Here the CDR3 DNA reads TGTGCCAGCAGTGATCGGTCGGTGAGGCAAGAGACCCAGTACTTC.

V usage is TRBV5-5 and J usage is TRBJ2-1; 10 bases are shared with TRBD1. This CDR3 comprises 15 residues. J was trimmed by 2 bases and V by 3 bases; bases with no gene match: 2. CDR1 and CDR2 from the germline V gene are SGHKS and YYEKEE (reference sequence). CDR3 DNA: TGTGCCAGCAGCTCGGACAGGGGGACCTACAATGAGCAGTTCTTC. Its translation: CASSSDRGTYNEQFF.

This clone was seen a single time. V gene TRBV7-9 combines with J gene TRBJ2-3; TRBD2 matches at 12 bases. The V and J ends lost 1 base and 6 bases, in that order; junction bases with no gene match: 8. This CDR3 spans 17 amino acids. Germline lookup yields CDR1 SEHNR and CDR2 FQNEAQ (reference sequence). In nucleotides, the CDR3 is TGTGCCAGCAGCTTAGGTCTAGCTAGCGGGGGGGCGGATACGCAGTATTTT. It specifies CASSLGLASGGADTQYF. Variable domain in full (rest from reference TRBV7-9 and TRBJ2-3): DTGVSQNPRHKITKRGQNVTFRCDPISEHNRLYWYRQTLGQGPEFLTYFQNEAQLEKSRLLSDRFSAERPKGSFSTLEIQRTEQGDSAMYLCASSLGLASGGADTQYFGPGTRLTVL.

J is TRBJ1-1 and V is TRBV7-2; maybe TRBD1 (5 bases). This CDR3 is 16 amino acids long. The V and J ends lost 5 bases and 5 bases respectively, with 21 bases between them. Germline CDR1 SGHTA, CDR2 FQGNSA. Here the CDR3 reads CASSDSIRAVRTEAFF. As DNA, the CDR3 is TGTGCCAGCAGCGACAGTATTAGGGCAGTCCGGACTGAAGCTTTCTTT.

This chain joins TRBV9 and TRBJ1-1; TRBD1 is a possible D gene (5 bases). Germline V gene sequence: CDR1 SGDLS, CDR2 YYNGEE. The CDR3 covers 14 residues. Trimming left V 0 bases short and J 3 bases short, with 9 bases between. CDR3 nucleotides: TGTGCCAGCAGCGTAGGGGGCGGATACACTGAAGCTTTCTTT. Its protein product is CASSVGGGYTEAFF.

The J gene is TRBJ2-2, the V gene TRBV28, with TRBD1 as a possible D gene (6 bases). The V and J ends lost 5 bases and 8 bases respectively, with 9 bases between them. The CDR3 totals 12 residues. Germline assignment: CDR1 MDHEN and CDR2 SYDVKM. CDR3 region: CASSPGVGELFF. The CDR3 nucleotides read TGTGCCAGCAGTCCAGGGGTTGGGGAGCTGTTTTTT.

The V call is TRBV5-1, the J call TRBJ1-5, with TRBD1 matching over 9 bases. Germline lookup yields CDR1 SGHRS and CDR2 YFSETQ. This CDR3 spans 15 amino acids. The ends lost 0 bases at V and 6 bases at J; junction bases unmatched: 4. In nucleotides, the CDR3 is TGCGCCAGCAGCTTGGGGACAGGGGATCCTCAGCCCCAGCATTTT. It specifies CASSLGTGDPQPQHF.

This chain links TRBV9 with TRBJ2-1; TRBD1 or TRBD2 may be the D gene (5 bases each). The germline V and J ends were trimmed by 3 bases and 1 base, with 11 bases remaining between them. Germline-derived CDR1 and CDR2 are SGDLS and YYNGEE. This CDR3 is 15 amino acids long. Here the CDR3 reads CASSAGLNSYNEQFF. In DNA form, the CDR3 reads TGTGCCAGCAGCGCGGGGCTTAATTCCTACAATGAGCAGTTCTTC.

The chain recombines TRBV18 with TRBJ2-1, with D perhaps given as TRBD1 or TRBD2 (5 bases each). This CDR3 contains 12 residues. Trimming cost V 3 bases and J 12 bases, with 12 bases left between them. Germline CDR1 and CDR2: KGHSH and LQKENI. The DNA for the CDR3 is TGTGCCAGCTCACCGTTGGATGGGACGCAGTTCTTC. It is translated as CASSPLDGTQFF.

This sequence joins TRBV5-1 and TRBJ2-1; 8 bases align to TRBD2. V gave up 0 bases and J gave up 0 bases; unmatched junction bases: 5. CDR1 SGHRS and CDR2 YFSETQ come from the germline V gene. There are 17 residues in the CDR3. Here the CDR3 reads CASSLGGSGISYNEQFF. CDR3 bases: TGCGCCAGCAGCTTGGGGGGTAGCGGGATCTCCTACAATGAGCAGTTCTTC.

This chain uses TRBV5-5 with TRBJ2-3; D is unclear. Trimming removed 0 bases from V and 1 base from J, with 9 bases in between. Germline lookup yields CDR1 SGHKS and CDR2 YYEKEE (reference sequence). The CDR3 runs to 15 residues. The CDR3 loop reads CASSLGPHGTDTQYF. The DNA of the CDR3 is TGTGCCAGCAGCTTGGGGCCCCATGGCACAGATACGCAGTATTTT.

The chain is built from TRBV18 and TRBJ2-1, with 9 bases aligning to TRBD2. After removal of 3 bases from V and 6 bases from J, the junction contained 6 bases not matched to a gene. CDR1 and CDR2 from the germline V gene are KGHSH and LQKENI. This CDR3 spans 15 amino acids. The CDR3 spells CASSPAAGGRNEQFF. The CDR3 region has the DNA TGTGCCAGCTCACCCGCGGCGGGAGGGCGCAATGAGCAGTTCTTC.

This CDR3 is CASRDLQGIIYEQYF. DNA of the CDR3: TGTGCCAGCAGAGACCTACAGGGGATCATCTACGAGCAGTACTTC. This chain joins TRBV27 and TRBJ2-7; 7 bases are a match to TRBD1. V lost 6 bases and J lost 3; bases outside the gene matches: 11. The CDR3 sequence is 15 residues long. Looked up from germline, CDR1 is MNHEY and CDR2 is SMNVEV (reference sequence).

The chain links TRBV7-9 to TRBJ1-2, with TRBD1 as a possible D gene (5 bases). Germline V CDR1 and CDR2: SEHNR, FQNEAQ (reference sequence). This CDR3 contains 14 residues. Trimming took 2 bases from V and 5 from J, leaving 12 bases between them. CDR3 region: CASSLIGALYGYTF. The DNA for the CDR3 is TGTGCCAGCAGCTTAATAGGGGCCCTTTATGGCTACACCTTC.

This chain joins TRBV18 and TRBJ2-2; D remains unclear. V was pared by 3 bases and J by 7 bases, with 9 bases between. The CDR3 has 13 amino acids. Germline V gene sequence: CDR1 KGHSH, CDR2 LQKENI. CDR3 residues: CASSPQAGGELFF. The CDR3 DNA reads TGTGCCAGCTCACCTCAGGCAGGCGGGGAGCTGTTTTTT.

This rearrangement joins TRBV4-3 to TRBJ2-1; D might be TRBD1 or TRBD2, each matching 5 bases. Germline CDR1 and CDR2: LGHNA and YSLEER. Between the trimmed V and J ends, which lost 6 bases and 5 bases, there was a span of 17 bases. The CDR3 covers 15 residues. CDR3 nucleotide sequence: TGCGCCAGCAGATGGACTCAAGGGGTGGACAATGAGCAGTTCTTC. Translated, it gives CASRWTQGVDNEQFF.

The chain combines TRBV7-9 with TRBJ1-1; D not resolved. This CDR3 has 15 residues. The germline V gene has CDR1 SEHNR and CDR2 FQNEAQ (reference sequence). Between the trimmed V and J ends, which lost 1 base and 0 bases, there was a span of 9 bases. The CDR3 loop is CASSLDGLMNTEAFF. As DNA, the CDR3 is TGTGCCAGCAGCTTAGATGGTCTCATGAACACTGAAGCTTTCTTT.

The V call is TRBV6-5, the J call TRBJ2-2; 8 nucleotides line up with TRBD1. Per the germline V gene, CDR1 is MNHEY and CDR2 is SVGAGI. The junction had 5 bases not matched to a gene; V was cut back by 3 bases and J by 2 bases. The CDR3 length is 16 residues. DNA of the CDR3: TGTGCCAGCAGTTATGACAGGGGTGTTAACACCGGGGAGCTGTTTTTT. As protein: CASSYDRGVNTGELFF.

Comments on this clone: Other nucleotide sequences in the sample specify the same CDR3. The rearrangement joins TRBV6-5 to TRBJ2-2; D possibly corresponds to TRBD1 (5 bases). Germline assignment: CDR1 MNHEY and CDR2 SVGAGI. V lost 6 bases to trimming and J lost 0 bases, with 8 bases between them. The CDR3 length is 14 residues. This CDR3 is CASRRTPNTGELFF. CDR3 DNA sequence: TGTGCCAGCAGAAGGACACCGAACACCGGGGAGCTGTTTTTT.

The rearrangement links TRBV30 to TRBJ2-7; TRBD1 is a possible D gene (6 bases). Trimming cost V 0 bases and J 3 bases, with 15 bases left between them. CDR1 and CDR2 (germline): GTSNPN, SVGIG (reference sequence). The CDR3 totals 15 residues. CDR3 loop: CAWSVPGRGGYEQYF. CDR3 coding DNA: TGTGCCTGGAGTGTACCCGGGCGAGGGGGCTACGAGCAGTACTTC.

The V gene is TRBV7-2, the J gene TRBJ1-2; tentative D call: TRBD1 (5 bases). Trimming stripped 2 bases from V and 5 bases from J, with 12 bases between. Germline-derived CDR1 and CDR2 are SGHTA and FQGNSA. The CDR3 is 14 residues long. CDR3 in amino acids: CASSLTGEPYGYTF. CDR3 nucleotides: TGTGCCAGCAGCTTAACGGGGGAGCCGTATGGCTACACCTTC.

This rearrangement joins TRBV18 to TRBJ2-1, with TRBD1 matching over 7 bases. V shed 0 bases, J shed 6 bases, and the junction held 5 bases outside the gene matches. The CDR3 spans 15 residues. Germline V gene sequence: CDR1 KGHSH, CDR2 LQKENI. CDR3 nucleotide sequence: TGTGCCAGCTCACCACCCGGGACAGTTGGCAATGAGCAGTTCTTC. It is translated as CASSPPGTVGNEQFF. The full variable domain, rest sourced from reference TRBV18 and TRBJ2-1, is NAGVMQNPRHLVRRRGQEARLRCSPMKGHSHVYWYRQLPEEGLKFMVYLQKENIIDESGMPKERFSAEFPKEGPSILRIQQVVRGDSAAYFCASSPPGTVGNEQFFGPGTRLTVL.